This paragraph reports one T cell receptor beta chain. Amplification targeted TCR beta CDR3 regions from RNA transcripts. The HTBI primer set was used in a first-round RT-PCR of the TCR CDR3. TCRdb called the multiplex PCR reads again in MiXCR, with one record for every CDR3 protein. The sample lists 500,000 to 650,000 distinct CDR3 sequences, roughly 15% occurring once. These data belong to a study of T cells in Graves' hyperthyroidism and ophthalmopathy. Exclusions: uncontrolled infection, other autoimmune disease, pregnancy, lactation. PBMCs came from roughly 10 ml fresh peripheral blood. This CDR3 spans 17 amino acids. The V gene end was trimmed by 3 bases and the J gene end by 6 bases; junction bases not matched to a gene: 11. Germline assignment: CDR1 SGHRS and CDR2 YFSETQ.

Sequenced input: blood. The rearrangement joins TRBV5-1 to TRBJ2-3, with 12 positions matching TRBD2. The receptor's source is a woman aged 45-59 years with Graves' ophthalmopathy. The CDR3 DNA reads TGCGCCAGCAGCTATAGCGACGGACTAGCGGGGTGGGATACGCAGTATTTT. The encoded protein is CASSYSDGLAGWDTQYF.